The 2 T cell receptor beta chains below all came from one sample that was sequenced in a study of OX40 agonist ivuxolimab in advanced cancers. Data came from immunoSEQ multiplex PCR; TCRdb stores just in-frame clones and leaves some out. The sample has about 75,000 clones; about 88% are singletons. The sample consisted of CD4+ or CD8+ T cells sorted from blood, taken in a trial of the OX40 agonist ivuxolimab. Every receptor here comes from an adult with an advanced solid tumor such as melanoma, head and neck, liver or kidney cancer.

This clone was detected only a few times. This chain's CDR3 is CASTGQGLAKNIQYF. CDR3 sequence (DNA): TGTGCCAGCACAGGACAGGGATTAGCCAAAAACATTCAGTACTTC. V usage is TRBV11-2 and J usage is TRBJ2-4, with 8 bases identical to TRBD1. Germline CDR1 and CDR2: SGHAT and FQNNGV. V was clipped by 7 bases and J by 0 bases; unmatched bases: 5. The CDR3 has 15 residues.

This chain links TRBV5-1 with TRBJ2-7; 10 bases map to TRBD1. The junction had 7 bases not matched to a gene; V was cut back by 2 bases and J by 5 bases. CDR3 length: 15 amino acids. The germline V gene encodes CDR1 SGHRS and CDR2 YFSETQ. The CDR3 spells CASSLGTGVVDEQYF. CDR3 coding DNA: TGCGCCAGCAGCTTAGGGACAGGGGTTGTCGACGAGCAGTACTTC.